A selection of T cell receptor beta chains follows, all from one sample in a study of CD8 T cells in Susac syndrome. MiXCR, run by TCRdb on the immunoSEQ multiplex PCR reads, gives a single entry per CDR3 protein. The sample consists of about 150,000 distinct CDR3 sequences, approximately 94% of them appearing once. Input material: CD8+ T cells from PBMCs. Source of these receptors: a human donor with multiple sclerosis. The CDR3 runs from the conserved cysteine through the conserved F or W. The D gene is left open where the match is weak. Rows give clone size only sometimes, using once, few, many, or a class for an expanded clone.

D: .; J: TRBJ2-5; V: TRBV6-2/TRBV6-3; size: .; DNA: TGTGCCAGCAGTTACTACACAGGGATCGACGAGCGAGAGACCCAGTACTTC; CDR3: CASSYYTGIDERETQYF
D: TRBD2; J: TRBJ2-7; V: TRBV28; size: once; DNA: TGTGCCAGCAGTTCCCGACTAGCGGCTTCCTACGAGCAGTACTTC; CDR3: CASSSRLAASYEQYF
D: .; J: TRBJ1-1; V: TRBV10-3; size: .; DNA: TGTGCCATCAGTGACCTCGGGGGGTGGAGCGGTTCGATTGACACTGAAGCTTTCTTT; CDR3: CAISDLGGWSGSIDTEAFF
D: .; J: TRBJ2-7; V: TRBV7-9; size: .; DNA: TGTGCCAGCAGCTTCCCCAGGGCCGATTCCGGGCAGTACTTC; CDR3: CASSFPRADSGQYF
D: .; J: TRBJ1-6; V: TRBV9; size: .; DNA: TGTGCCAGCAGCCTGGGACCTGCCCGGAGGGATTCACCCCTCCACTTT; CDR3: CASSLGPARRDSPLHF
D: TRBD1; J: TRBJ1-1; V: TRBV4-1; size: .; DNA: TGCGCCAGCAGCACACACGGGGGGACAGGGCGGACTGAAGCTTTCTTT; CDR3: CASSTHGGTGRTEAFF
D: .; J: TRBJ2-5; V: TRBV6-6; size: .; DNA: TGTGCCAGCAGTCCCCCCCGGACTGCCAAAGAGACCCAGTACTTC; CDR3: CASSPPRTAKETQYF
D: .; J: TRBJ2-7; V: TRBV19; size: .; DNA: TGTGCCTCTAGCCCGGGATCTGGGGAGCAGTACTTC; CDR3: CASSPGSGEQYF
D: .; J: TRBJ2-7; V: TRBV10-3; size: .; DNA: TGTGCCATCAGTGTTGCTGGAAAGGGGGGGACTGGGTCCTACGAGCAGTACTTC; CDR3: CAISVAGKGGTGSYEQYF
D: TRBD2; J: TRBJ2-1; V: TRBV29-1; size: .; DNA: TGCAGCGTTGATTCGGGCGGGGGGAGCTCCTACAATGAGCAGTTCTTC; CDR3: CSVDSGGGSSYNEQFF
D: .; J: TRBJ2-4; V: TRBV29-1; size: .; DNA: TGCAGCGTTGCGGGGGACAGACGGAACATTCAGTACTTC; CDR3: CSVAGDRRNIQYF
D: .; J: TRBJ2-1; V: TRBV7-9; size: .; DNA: TGTGCCAGCGTCTACAATGAGCAGTTCTTC; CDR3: CASVYNEQFF
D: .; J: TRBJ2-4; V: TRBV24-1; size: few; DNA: TGTGCCACCAGTGATCATGGTGGACGGGGCAAAAACATTCAGTACTTC; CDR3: CATSDHGGRGKNIQYF
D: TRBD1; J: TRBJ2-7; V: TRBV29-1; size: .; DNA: TGCAGCGCCAGGGGGTCCTACGAGCAGTACTTC; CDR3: CSARGSYEQYF
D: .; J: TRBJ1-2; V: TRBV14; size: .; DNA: TGTGCCAGCAGCCAAGGGCCTTTAGCTTATGGCTACACCTTC; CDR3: CASSQGPLAYGYTF
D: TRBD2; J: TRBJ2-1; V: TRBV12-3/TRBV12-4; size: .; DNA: TGTGCCAGCAGCCCCAGTTTAGCGGGGGGCAAGCAGTTCTTC; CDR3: CASSPSLAGGKQFF
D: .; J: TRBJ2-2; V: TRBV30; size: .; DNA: TGTGCCTGGCGGGGGAGGACCGGGGAGCTGTTTTTT; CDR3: CAWRGRTGELFF
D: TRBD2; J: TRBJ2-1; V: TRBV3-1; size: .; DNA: TGTGCCACGGGGAGGGTCTACAATGAGCAGTTCTTC; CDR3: CATGRVYNEQFF
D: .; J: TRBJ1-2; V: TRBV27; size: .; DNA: TGTGCCAGCAGGCGGACAGCCTCGGGTTATGGCTACACCTTC; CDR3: CASRRTASGYGYTF
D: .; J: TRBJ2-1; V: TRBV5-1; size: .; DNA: TGCGCCAGCAGTGGGTCCGGGGGTCTCTCCTACAATGAGCAGTTCTTC; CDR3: CASSGSGGLSYNEQFF
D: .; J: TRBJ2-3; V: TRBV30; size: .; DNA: TGTGCCTGGAGTGTCGCGGGGACGGGCACAGATACGCAGTATTTT; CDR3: CAWSVAGTGTDTQYF
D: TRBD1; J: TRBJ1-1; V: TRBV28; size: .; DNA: TGTGCCGGACAGGGAGATGTGAACACTGAAGCTTTCTTT; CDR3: CAGQGDVNTEAFF
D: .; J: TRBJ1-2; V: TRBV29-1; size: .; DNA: TGCAGCGTTGAAGTCCGACTCCTAGAGGGTGGCTACACCTTC; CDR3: CSVEVRLLEGGYTF
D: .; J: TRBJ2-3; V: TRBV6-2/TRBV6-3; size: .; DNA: TGTGCCAGCAGTTCGGACAGGAGGGGCGATACGCAGTATTTT; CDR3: CASSSDRRGDTQYF
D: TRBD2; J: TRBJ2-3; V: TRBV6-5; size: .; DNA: TGTGCCAGCAGTTACCTTGGCGCTAGCGGGGGTTACACAGATACGCAGTATTTT; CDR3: CASSYLGASGGYTDTQYF
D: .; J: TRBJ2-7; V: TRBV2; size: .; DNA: TGTGCCATCAGAACGGAGAGCTACGAGCAGTACTTC; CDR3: CAIRTESYEQYF
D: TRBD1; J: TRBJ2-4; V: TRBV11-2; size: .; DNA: TGTGCCAGCAGCTTTCTGACAGGGGAAAACATTCAGTACTTC; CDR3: CASSFLTGENIQYF
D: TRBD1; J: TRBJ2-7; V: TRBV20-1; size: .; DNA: TGCAGTGCTAGAGATAGGGACAGGGGCCGCGAGCAGTACTTC; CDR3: CSARDRDRGREQYF
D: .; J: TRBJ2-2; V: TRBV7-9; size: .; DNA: TGTGCCAGCAGCTTTCATCGGACTACCGCGAACACCGGGGAGCTGTTTTTT; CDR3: CASSFHRTTANTGELFF
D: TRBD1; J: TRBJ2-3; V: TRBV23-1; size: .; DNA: TGCGCCAGCAGGATTCGGGACAGGAGATCCACAGATACGCAGTATTTT; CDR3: CASRIRDRRSTDTQYF
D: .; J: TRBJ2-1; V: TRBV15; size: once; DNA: TGTGCCACCAGCACTACGGACGAGACTAGCTACAATGAGCAGTTCTTC; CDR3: CATSTTDETSYNEQFF
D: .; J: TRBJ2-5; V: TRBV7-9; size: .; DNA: TGTGCCAGCAGCTTCCTAGCCGAACAAGAGACCCAGTACTTC; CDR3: CASSFLAEQETQYF
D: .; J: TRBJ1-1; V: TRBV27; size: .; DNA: TGTGCCAGCAGCCAAATGGGGCGTGAAGCTTTCTTT; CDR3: CASSQMGREAFF
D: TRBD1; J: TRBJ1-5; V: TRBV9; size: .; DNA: TGTGCCAGCAGCGTAGACGGACAGGGGAGACAGCCCCAGCATTTT; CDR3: CASSVDGQGRQPQHF
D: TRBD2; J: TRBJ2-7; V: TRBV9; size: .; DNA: TGTGCCAGCAGCGTAGATGGGGGGGACGAGCAGTACTTC; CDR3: CASSVDGGDEQYF
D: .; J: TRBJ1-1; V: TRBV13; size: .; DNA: TGTGCCAGCAGTTGGGGGGGCGTTGAATGGAACACTGAAGCTTTCTTT; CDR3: CASSWGGVEWNTEAFF
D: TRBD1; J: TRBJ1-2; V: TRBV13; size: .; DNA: TGTGCCAGCAGCCCCTCTCGGACAGGGAGGTATGGCTACACCTTC; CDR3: CASSPSRTGRYGYTF
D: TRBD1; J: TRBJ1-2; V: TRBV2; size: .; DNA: TGTGCCAGAGGAGGGACAGCCATTTATGGCTACACCTTC; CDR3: CARGGTAIYGYTF
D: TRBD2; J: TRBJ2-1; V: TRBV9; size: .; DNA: TGTGCCAGCAGCGTAGGGACTAGAGCAATAGATGAGCAGTTCTTC; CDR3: CASSVGTRAIDEQFF
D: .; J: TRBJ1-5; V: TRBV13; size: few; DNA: TGTGCCAGCAGCTTCTCGGGTAATCAGCCCCAGCATTTT; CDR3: CASSFSGNQPQHF
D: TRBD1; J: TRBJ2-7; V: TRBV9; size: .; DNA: TGTGCCAGCAGCGTCGGGACAGGGGGCCCACGGGAGCAGTACTTC; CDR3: CASSVGTGGPREQYF
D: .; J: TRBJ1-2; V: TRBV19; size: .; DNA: TGTGCCAGTAGTATAGGACTTGGGGGCTACACCTTC; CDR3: CASSIGLGGYTF
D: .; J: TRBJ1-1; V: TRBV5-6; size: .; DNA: TGTGCCAGCAGCTTGGAGGAGTACACTGAAGCTTTCTTT; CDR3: CASSLEEYTEAFF
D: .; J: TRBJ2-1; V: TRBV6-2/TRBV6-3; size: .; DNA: TGTGCCAGCAGCCCGAACGGGGGAAATGAGCAGTTCTTC; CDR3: CASSPNGGNEQFF
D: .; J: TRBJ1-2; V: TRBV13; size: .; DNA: TGTGCCAGCAGCTTAAGTACCGTCGCTGGCTACACCTTC; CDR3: CASSLSTVAGYTF
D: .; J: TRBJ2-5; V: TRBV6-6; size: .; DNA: TGTGCCAGCAGTTACCCCCCCGGGCATATGGAGACCCAGTACTTC; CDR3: CASSYPPGHMETQYF